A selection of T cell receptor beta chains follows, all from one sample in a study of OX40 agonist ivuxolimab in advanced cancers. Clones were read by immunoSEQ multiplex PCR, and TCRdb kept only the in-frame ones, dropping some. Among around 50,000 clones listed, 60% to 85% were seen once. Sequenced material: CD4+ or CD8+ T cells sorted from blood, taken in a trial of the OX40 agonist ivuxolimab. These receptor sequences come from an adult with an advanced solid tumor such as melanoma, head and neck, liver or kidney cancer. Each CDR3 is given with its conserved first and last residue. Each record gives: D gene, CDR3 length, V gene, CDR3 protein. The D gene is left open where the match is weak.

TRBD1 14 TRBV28 CASSRQGSTGELFF
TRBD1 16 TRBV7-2 CASSLTGTGVFTEAFF
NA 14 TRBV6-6 CASSYSSANTEAFF
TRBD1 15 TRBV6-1 CASRDPGTGNEKLFF
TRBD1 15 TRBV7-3 CASSLGQGSTGELFF
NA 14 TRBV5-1 CASSGGASGNTIYF
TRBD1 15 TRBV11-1 CASSLSGQAGYEQYF
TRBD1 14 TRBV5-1 CASSLGTGRSPLHF
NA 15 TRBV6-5 CASSYTSNSNQPQHF
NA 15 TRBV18 CASSPNRGGSYEQYF
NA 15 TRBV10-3 CAITTQQGIETGYTF
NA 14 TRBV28 CASSSAQGYYEQYF
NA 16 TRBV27 CASSLKGAFASYEQYF
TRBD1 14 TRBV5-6 CASTGQGRSYGYTF
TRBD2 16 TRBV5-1 CASSLGLAGGGETQYF
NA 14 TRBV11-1 CASSRDTFTDTQYF
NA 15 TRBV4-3 CASSQVFTGREKLFF
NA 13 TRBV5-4 CASSLDAGNTIYF
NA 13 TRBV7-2 CASSLPSTDTQYF
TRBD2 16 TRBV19 CASSPRAAGGTDTQYF
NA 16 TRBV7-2 CASSINAGTSKETQYF
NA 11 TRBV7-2 CASSSANGYTF
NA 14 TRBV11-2 CASSQNTQRHGYTF
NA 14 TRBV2 CASKADMTENTIYF
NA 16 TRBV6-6 CASRPFLGAAETEAFF
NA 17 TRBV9 CASSVAPWINDGNTIYF
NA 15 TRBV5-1 CASSKGNLRTDTQYF
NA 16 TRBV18 CASSPARTGGVTEAFF
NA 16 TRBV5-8 CASSNTGFSYNSPLHF
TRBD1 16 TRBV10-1 CASSDSAGTGNTEAFF
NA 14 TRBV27 CASSFSDRANEQFF
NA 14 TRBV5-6 CASSLVGLNTEAFF
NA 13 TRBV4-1 CASSQEGGGELFF
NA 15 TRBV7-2 CASSLAGQGGGTQYF
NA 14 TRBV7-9 CASSFKLAYNEQFF
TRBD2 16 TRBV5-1 CASSTQLAGAGNEQFF
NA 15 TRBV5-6 CASSLAKAFTDTQYF
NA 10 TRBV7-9 CASSFSEQFF
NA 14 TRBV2 CASSGWGPREKLFF
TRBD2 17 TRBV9 CASSVGGLAGGQSEQYF